Below are 3 T cell receptor beta chains sequenced from a single sample in a study of cytomegalovirus exposure and HLA in healthy donors. The PCR employed 60 Vbeta primers together with 13 Jbeta primers. Generated by immunoSEQ multiplex PCR, the TCRdb table keeps only in-frame clones and is missing some. The sample has just over 150,000 clones; approximately 70% are singletons. The specimen was PBMCs. All receptors derive from a man in his forties in good health and CMV-seropositive.

This clone was seen only once. This chain connects TRBV4-3 to TRBJ2-1; 7 bases are shared with TRBD2. The CDR3 is made up of 14 amino acids. Germline V gives CDR1 LGHNA, CDR2 YSLEER. After removal of 1 base from V and 10 bases from J, the junction contained 7 bases not matched to a gene. The DNA for the CDR3 is TGCGCCAGCAGCCAAGGGACTAGAATCGGCGAGCAGTTCTTC. This gives the protein CASSQGTRIGEQFF.

The chain's CDR3 is CAWTGGQGVREAFF. For the CDR3, the DNA is TGTGCCTGGACCGGGGGACAGGGTGTGCGGGAAGCTTTCTTT. The V call is TRBV30, the J call TRBJ1-1; the match to TRBD1 covers 9 bases. The CDR3 has 14 amino acids. The V gene's germline CDR1 is GTSNPN and CDR2 SVGIG (reference sequence). V shed 4 bases, J shed 8 bases, and the junction held 11 bases outside the gene matches.

The V gene is TRBV12-5, the J gene TRBJ2-3; D may be TRBD1 (5 bases). CDR1 and CDR2 (germline): LGHNT, FRNRAP. This CDR3 is 14 amino acids long. The V gene lost 7 bases and the J gene lost 3 bases, with 14 bases spanning the gap. The CDR3 DNA reads TGTGCTAGTGCCATTAAAGGGGCAACAGATACGCAGTATTTT. Translation gives CASAIKGATDTQYF.